This is a list of T cell receptor beta chains from one sample in a study of OX40 agonist ivuxolimab in advanced cancers. TCRdb keeps only in-frame clones here, not all; method: immunoSEQ multiplex PCR. The sample has 53,000 or so clones, about 81% seen once. Sequenced material: CD4+ or CD8+ T cells sorted from blood, taken in a trial of the OX40 agonist ivuxolimab. Source of these receptors: an adult with an advanced solid tumor such as melanoma, head and neck, liver or kidney cancer. The CDR3 runs from the conserved cysteine through the conserved F or W. The D gene is left open where the match is weak.

d_call j_call v_call cdr3_aa
TRBD1 TRBJ1-5 TRBV28 CASIKWDRVKFQPQHF
- TRBJ2-5 TRBV5-1 CASSLGLGEGLEETQYF
- TRBJ2-3 TRBV5-1 CASSLGRPQDTQYF
TRBD1 TRBJ1-6 TRBV30 CAWTAPGTGDNSPLHF
- TRBJ2-3 TRBV18 CASSPSLGDTDTQYF
- TRBJ1-6 TRBV5-1 CASSPGDNRDNSPLHF
- TRBJ1-5 TRBV10-3 CAISVSQGNQPQHF
- TRBJ2-5 TRBV19 CASSIMETQYF
- TRBJ1-6 TRBV7-6 CASSSVQNSPLHF
TRBD2 TRBJ2-7 TRBV7-3 CASSPSGRFDEQYF
- TRBJ2-2 TRBV18 CASSSLDTGELFF
- TRBJ2-3 TRBV9 CASSVEGRPTDTQYF
- TRBJ2-1 TRBV10-2 CASSELGVSYNEQFF
- TRBJ1-2 TRBV29-1 CSVGGPSGGYTF
- TRBJ1-1 TRBV7-2 CASSLGGGGAFF
TRBD2 TRBJ2-3 TRBV5-1 CASSGGLAGVDTQYF
- TRBJ1-5 TRBV6-6 CASRRDGSNQPQHF
- TRBJ1-3 TRBV4-1 CASSPRTAITFSGNTIYF
TRBD1 TRBJ1-1 TRBV27 CASSLRQGWTEAFF
- TRBJ1-2 TRBV15 CATSRDAANYGYTF
TRBD2 TRBJ2-4 TRBV15 CATSPGGRYKNIQYF
- TRBJ2-1 TRBV28 CASSPGRGSSYNEQFF
- TRBJ2-3 TRBV27 CASKPLTSTDTQYF
- TRBJ1-5 TRBV5-5 CASSLQGQPQHF
- TRBJ2-2 TRBV2 CASRADWAGTGELFF
- TRBJ1-1 TRBV18 CASSPTASLNTEAFF
- TRBJ1-2 TRBV7-9 CASRAGFYGYTF
- TRBJ1-3 TRBV5-6 CASSIDRSSGNTIYF
- TRBJ1-6 TRBV30 CAWSRGSPLHF
TRBD2 TRBJ2-2 TRBV7-3 CASSLVGGSGTGELFF
TRBD2 TRBJ2-2 TRBV19 CASSRTSLGELFF
TRBD1 TRBJ1-1 TRBV6-9 CASSKQGTTEAFF
TRBD1 TRBJ2-7 TRBV2 CASRGHRGRYEQYF
- TRBJ1-1 TRBV18 CASSRSGENTEAFF
- TRBJ1-3 TRBV19 CASSSIPTGIGNTIYF
TRBD2 TRBJ2-7 TRBV19 CASSKEREPYEQYF
- TRBJ2-3 TRBV18 CASSAQGGTDTQYF
- TRBJ1-1 TRBV5-6 CASSLARMSMNTEAFF
TRBD1 TRBJ2-7 TRBV29-1 CSGLTGNDVEQYF
- TRBJ2-5 TRBV30 CAWSQRAGETQYF
- TRBJ2-5 TRBV6-6 CASSYLQETQYF
- TRBJ1-5 TRBV10-1 CASGPGGQPQHF
TRBD2 TRBJ2-5 TRBV14 CASSLSTGGETQYF
- TRBJ1-1 TRBV29-1 CSVAVARDTEAFF
TRBD1 TRBJ1-1 TRBV6-5 CASSDRGRLTEAFF
TRBD1 TRBJ2-3 TRBV30 CAWSKDRGITDTQYF
- TRBJ2-3 TRBV7-8 CASSPPLRLGTDTQYF
- TRBJ1-4 TRBV7-9 CASSPPRREANEKLFF
TRBD1 TRBJ2-5 TRBV5-1 CASSVGKTGTGGETQYF
- TRBJ2-2 TRBV5-6 CASSLAGRTGELFF
- TRBJ1-3 TRBV5-1 CASSFNGDSGNTIYF
TRBD2 TRBJ2-3 TRBV11-3 CASSLRSGSGTDTQYF